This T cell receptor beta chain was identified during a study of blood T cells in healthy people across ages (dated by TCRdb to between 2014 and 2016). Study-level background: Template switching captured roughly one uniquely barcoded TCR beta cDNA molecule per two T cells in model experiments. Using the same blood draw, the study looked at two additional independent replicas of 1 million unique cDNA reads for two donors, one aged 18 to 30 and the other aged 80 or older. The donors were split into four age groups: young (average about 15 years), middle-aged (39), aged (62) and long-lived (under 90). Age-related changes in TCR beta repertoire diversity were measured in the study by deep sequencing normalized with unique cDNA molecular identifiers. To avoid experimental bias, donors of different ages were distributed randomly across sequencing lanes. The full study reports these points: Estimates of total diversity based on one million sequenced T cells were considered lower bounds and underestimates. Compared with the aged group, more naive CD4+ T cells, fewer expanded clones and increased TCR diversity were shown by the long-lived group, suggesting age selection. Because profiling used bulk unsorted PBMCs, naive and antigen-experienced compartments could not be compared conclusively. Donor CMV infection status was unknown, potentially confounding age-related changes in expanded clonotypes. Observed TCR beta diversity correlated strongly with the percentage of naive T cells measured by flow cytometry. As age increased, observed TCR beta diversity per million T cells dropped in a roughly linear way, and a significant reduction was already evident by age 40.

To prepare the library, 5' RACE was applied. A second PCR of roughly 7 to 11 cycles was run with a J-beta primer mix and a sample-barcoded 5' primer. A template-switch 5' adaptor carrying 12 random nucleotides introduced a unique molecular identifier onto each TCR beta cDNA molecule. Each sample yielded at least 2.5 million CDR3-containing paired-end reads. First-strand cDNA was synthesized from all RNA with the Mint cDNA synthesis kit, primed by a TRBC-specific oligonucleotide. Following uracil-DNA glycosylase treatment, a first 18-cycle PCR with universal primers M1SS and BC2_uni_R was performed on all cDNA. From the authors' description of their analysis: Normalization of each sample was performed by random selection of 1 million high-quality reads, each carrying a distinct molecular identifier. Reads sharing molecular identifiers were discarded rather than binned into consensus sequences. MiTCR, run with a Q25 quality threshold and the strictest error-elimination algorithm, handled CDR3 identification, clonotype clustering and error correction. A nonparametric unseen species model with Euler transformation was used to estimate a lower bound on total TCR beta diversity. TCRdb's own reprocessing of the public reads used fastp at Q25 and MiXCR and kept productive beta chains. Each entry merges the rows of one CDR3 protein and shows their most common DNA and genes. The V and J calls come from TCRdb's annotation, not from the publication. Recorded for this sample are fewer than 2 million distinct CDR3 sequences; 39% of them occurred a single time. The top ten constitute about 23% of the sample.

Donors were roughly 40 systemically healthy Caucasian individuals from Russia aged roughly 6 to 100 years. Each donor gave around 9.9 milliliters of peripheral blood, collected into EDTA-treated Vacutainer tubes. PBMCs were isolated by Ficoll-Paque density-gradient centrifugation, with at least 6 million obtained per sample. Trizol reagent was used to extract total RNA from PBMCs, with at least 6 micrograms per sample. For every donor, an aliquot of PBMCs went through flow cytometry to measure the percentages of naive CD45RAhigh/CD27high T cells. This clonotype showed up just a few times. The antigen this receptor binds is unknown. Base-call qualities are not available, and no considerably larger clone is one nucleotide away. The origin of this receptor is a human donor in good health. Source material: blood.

The DNA sequence is given as TGTGCCAGCAGCCGTGTGACAGGGTCCGAGCAGTACTTC. Translated, this gives CASSRVTGSEQYF. The rearranged chain carries TRBV11-1 and TRBJ2-7, with TRBD1 identical over 7 junction bases. V ends up 5 bases short and J 6 bases short, with an unmatched junction base count of 7. The CDR3 spans 13 residues, from the cysteine through the phenylalanine. Of the read, only the CDR3 DNA is kept; its 39 bases are in frame from base 1. Taken from the germline V gene (reference sequence), the CDR1 and CDR2 loops are SGHAT and FQDESV.